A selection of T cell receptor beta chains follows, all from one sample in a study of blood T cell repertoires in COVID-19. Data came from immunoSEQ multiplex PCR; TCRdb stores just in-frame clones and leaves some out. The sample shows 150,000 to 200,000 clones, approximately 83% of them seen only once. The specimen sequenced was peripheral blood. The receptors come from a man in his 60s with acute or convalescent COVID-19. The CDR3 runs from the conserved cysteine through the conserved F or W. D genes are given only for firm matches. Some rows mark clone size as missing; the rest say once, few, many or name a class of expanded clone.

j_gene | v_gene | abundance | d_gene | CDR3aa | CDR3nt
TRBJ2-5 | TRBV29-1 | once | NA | CSVAYHPGETQYF | TGCAGCGTTGCTTATCATCCGGGGGAGACCCAGTACTTC
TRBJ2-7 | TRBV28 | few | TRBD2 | CATLSGTSGHEQYF | TGTGCCACCCTCTCCGGGACTAGCGGCCACGAGCAGTACTTC
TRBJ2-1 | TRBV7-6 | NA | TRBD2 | CASSLGTSGRNNEQFF | TGTGCCAGCAGCCTTGGGACTAGCGGGAGAAACAATGAGCAGTTCTTC
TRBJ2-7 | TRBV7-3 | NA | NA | CASPDPRQGSSYEQYF | TGTGCCAGTCCCGACCCCCGCCAGGGCAGCTCCTACGAGCAGTACTTC
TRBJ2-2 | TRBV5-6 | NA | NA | CASSLADTGELFF | TGTGCCAGCAGCTTGGCCGACACCGGGGAGCTGTTTTTT
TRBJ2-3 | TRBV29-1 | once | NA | CSVEETGVDTQYF | TGCAGCGTGGAAGAGACTGGCGTAGATACGCAGTATTTT
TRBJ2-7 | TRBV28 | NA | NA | CASSLNPVSYEQYF | TGTGCCAGCAGTTTAAATCCAGTCTCCTACGAGCAGTACTTC
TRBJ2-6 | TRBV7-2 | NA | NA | CASSLEPGQGWVLTF | TGTGCCAGCAGCTTAGAACCCGGCCAGGGGTGGGTCCTGACTTTC
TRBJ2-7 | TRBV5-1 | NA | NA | CASSLAPGNEQYF | TGCGCCAGCAGCTTGGCACCGGGGAACGAGCAGTACTTC
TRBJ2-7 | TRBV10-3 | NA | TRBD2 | CAISGEGYEQYF | TGTGCCATCAGTGGGGAGGGCTACGAGCAGTACTTC
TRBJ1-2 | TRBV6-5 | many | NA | CASSSVRLDYGYTF | TGTGCCAGCAGTTCGGTGAGGTTGGACTATGGCTACACCTTC
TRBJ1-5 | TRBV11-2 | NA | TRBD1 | CASSRDRGEQPQHF | TGTGCCAGCAGTCGCGACAGGGGGGAACAGCCCCAGCATTTT
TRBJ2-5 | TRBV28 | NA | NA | CASSPPRETQYF | TGTGCCAGCAGCCCCCCGCGTGAGACCCAGTACTTC
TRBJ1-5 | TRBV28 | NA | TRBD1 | CASSWTGRNQPQHF | TGTGCCAGCAGTTGGACAGGGAGGAATCAGCCCCAGCATTTT
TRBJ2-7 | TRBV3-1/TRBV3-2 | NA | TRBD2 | CASSQNGGRYEQYF | TGTGCCAGCAGCCAAAATGGCGGGAGGTACGAGCAGTACTTC
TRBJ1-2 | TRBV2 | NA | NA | CASSAGFGGYTF | TGTGCCAGCAGTGCCGGGTTCGGTGGCTACACCTTC
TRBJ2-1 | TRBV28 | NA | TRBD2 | CASSDPGLAGGPIIDEQFF | TGTGCCAGCAGCGACCCGGGACTAGCGGGAGGGCCTATAATAGATGAGCAGTTCTTC
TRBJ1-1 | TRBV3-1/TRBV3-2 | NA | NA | CASSQFTGGYRRNTEAFF | TGTGCCAGCAGCCAATTCACTGGGGGCTATAGGAGGAACACTGAAGCTTTCTTT
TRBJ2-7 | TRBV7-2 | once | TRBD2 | CASSLRGVLAGGFDEQYF | TGTGCCAGCAGCTTAAGGGGAGTACTAGCGGGAGGATTCGACGAGCAGTACTTC
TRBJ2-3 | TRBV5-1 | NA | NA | CASSLGRASTDTQYF | TGCGCCAGCAGCTTAGGGAGAGCTAGCACAGATACGCAGTATTTT
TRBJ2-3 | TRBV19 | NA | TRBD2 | CASSIPTSGRCIFTDTQYF | TGTGCCAGTAGTATCCCGACTAGCGGGCGCTGTATATTCACAGATACGCAGTATTTT
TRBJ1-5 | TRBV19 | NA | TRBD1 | CASSRDRHPITPQHF | TGTGCCAGTAGTAGGGACAGGCACCCCATCACGCCCCAGCATTTT
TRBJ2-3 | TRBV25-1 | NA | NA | CASSELVGPSTDTQYF | TGTGCCAGCAGTGAATTGGTGGGGCCCAGCACAGATACGCAGTATTTT
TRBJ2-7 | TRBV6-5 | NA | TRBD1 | CASTLIWTGPEQYF | TGTGCCAGCACCCTAATTTGGACAGGCCCCGAGCAGTACTTC
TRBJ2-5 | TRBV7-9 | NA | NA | CASRRGYQETQYF | TGTGCCAGCAGGCGAGGGTACCAAGAGACCCAGTACTTC
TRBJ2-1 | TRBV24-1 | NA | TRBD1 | CATSDLGQGKYNEQFF | TGTGCCACCAGTGATTTGGGACAGGGGAAATACAATGAGCAGTTCTTC
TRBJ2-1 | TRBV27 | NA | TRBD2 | CASSLLLAGGYNEQFF | TGTGCCAGCAGTTTACTACTAGCGGGAGGCTACAATGAGCAGTTCTTC
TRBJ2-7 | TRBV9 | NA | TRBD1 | CARDRNSYEQYF | TGTGCCAGGGACAGGAACAGCTACGAGCAGTACTTC
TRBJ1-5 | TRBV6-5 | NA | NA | CASSSAGTPRPQHF | TGTGCCAGCAGTTCAGCAGGAACCCCGAGGCCCCAGCATTTT
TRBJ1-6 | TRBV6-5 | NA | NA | CASTPDRLNNSPLHF | TGTGCCAGCACCCCTGACAGGCTGAATAATTCACCCCTCCACTTT
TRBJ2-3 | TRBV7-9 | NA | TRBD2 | CASSLRTSAYTDTQYF | TGTGCCAGCAGCTTAAGGACTAGCGCATACACAGATACGCAGTATTTT
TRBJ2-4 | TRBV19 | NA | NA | CASSIGRITKNIQYF | TGTGCCAGTAGTATAGGCAGAATCACCAAAAACATTCAGTACTTC
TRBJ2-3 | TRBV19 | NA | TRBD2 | CASRKREGLTDTQYF | TGTGCCAGCCGGAAGCGGGAGGGCCTTACAGATACGCAGTATTTT
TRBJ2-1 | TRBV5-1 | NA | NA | CASSYGRGQFF | TGCGCCAGCAGCTATGGACGGGGGCAGTTCTTC
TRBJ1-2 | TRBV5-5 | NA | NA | CASSRGAGMDYGYTF | TGTGCCAGCAGTCGTGGGGCGGGAATGGACTATGGCTACACCTTC
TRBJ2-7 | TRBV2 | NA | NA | CASIKLTSYEQYF | TGTGCCAGCATTAAACTTACCTCCTACGAGCAGTACTTC
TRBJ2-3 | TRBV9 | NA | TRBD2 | CASSISGRETDTQYF | TGTGCCAGCAGCATTAGCGGGAGAGAAACAGATACGCAGTATTTT